This T cell receptor beta chain was observed in a study of T cells after yellow fever vaccination. TCRdb processed the 5' RACE reads anew with MiXCR; each CDR3 protein has one entry. This sample has about 350,000 distinct CDR3 sequences; about 4% occur once, and the top ten carry approximately 25%. Study findings and constraints: Abundant contaminating clonotypes from the bulk population could appear in FACS-sorted repertoires. A weaker but faster secondary response was observed, peaking on day 5 versus 15.

A word on this clonotype: The antigen is undetermined.

Sequenced here: PBMCs, sampled 5 days after the yellow fever booster vaccination. The source is a man between 18 and 29 years old who received the YFV17D yellow fever vaccine.

The CDR3 is CASSQGTGAYSNQPQHF. Written as DNA, the CDR3 is TGTGCCAGCAGCCAGGGGACAGGGGCTTATAGCAATCAGCCCCAGCATTTT. The genes are TRBV4-2 and TRBJ1-5; 10 nucleotides agree with TRBD1. Germline V gene sequence: CDR1 LGHNA, CDR2 YNFKEQ. There are 17 residues in the CDR3. Trimming removed 3 bases from V and 0 bases from J; junction bases left unmatched: 5.